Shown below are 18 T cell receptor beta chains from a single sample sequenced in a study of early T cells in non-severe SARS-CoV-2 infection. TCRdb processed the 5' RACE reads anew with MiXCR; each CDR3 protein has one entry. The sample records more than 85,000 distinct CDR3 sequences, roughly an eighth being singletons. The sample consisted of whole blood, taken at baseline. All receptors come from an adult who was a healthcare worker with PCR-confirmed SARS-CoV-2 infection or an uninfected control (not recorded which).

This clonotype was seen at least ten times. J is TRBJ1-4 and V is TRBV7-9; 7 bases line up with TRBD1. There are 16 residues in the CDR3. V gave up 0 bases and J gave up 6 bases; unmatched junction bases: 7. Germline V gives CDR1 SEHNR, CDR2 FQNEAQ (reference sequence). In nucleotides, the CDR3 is TGTGCCAGCAGCTTAGCGCGCGGCAGGGGGGATGAAAAACTGTTTTTT. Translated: CASSLARGRGDEKLFF.

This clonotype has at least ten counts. CDR3 coding DNA: TGTGCCAGCAGTTACTCTCAAGAGTCCGCGGAAACTGGGGCCAACGTCCTGACTTTC. Amino acids: CASSYSQESAETGANVLTF. The rearrangement uses TRBV6-5 and TRBJ2-6; no clear D gene. Looked up from germline, CDR1 is MNHEY and CDR2 is SVGAGI. This CDR3 region has 19 residues. V lost 0 bases, J lost 2 bases, and 17 bases lay in between.

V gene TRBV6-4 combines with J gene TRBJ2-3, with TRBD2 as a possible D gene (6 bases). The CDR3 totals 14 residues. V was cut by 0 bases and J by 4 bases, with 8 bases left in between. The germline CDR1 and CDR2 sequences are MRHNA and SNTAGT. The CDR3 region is CASSDSPGADTQYF. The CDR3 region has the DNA TGTGCCAGCAGTGACTCCCCGGGAGCAGATACGCAGTATTTT.

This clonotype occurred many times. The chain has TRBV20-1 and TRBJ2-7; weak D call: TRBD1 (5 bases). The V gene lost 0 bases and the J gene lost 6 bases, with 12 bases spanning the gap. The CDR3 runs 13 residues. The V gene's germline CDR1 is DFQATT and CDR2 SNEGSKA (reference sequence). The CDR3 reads CSAREGAEGEQYF. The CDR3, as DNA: TGCAGTGCTAGAGAAGGGGCAGAAGGCGAGCAGTACTTC.

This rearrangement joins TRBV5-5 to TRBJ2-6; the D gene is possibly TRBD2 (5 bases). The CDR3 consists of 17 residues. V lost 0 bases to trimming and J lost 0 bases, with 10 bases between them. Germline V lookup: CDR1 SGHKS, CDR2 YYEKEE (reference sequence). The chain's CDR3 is CASSLGPGGSGANVLTF. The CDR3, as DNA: TGTGCCAGCAGCTTGGGTCCTGGAGGCTCTGGGGCCAACGTCCTGACTTTC. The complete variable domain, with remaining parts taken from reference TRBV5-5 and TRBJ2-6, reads DAGVTQSPTHLIKTRGQQVTLRCSPISGHKSVSWYQQVLGQGPQFIFQYYEKEERGRGNFPDRFSARQFPNYSSELNVNALLLGDSALYLCASSLGPGGSGANVLTFGAGSRLTVL.

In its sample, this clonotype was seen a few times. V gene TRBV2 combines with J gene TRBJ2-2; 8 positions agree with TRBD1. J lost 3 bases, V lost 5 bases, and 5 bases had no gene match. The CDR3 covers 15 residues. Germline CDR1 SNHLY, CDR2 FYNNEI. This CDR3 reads CASSKTGEDTGELFF. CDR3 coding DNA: TGTGCCAGCAGTAAGACAGGGGAAGACACCGGGGAGCTGTTTTTT.

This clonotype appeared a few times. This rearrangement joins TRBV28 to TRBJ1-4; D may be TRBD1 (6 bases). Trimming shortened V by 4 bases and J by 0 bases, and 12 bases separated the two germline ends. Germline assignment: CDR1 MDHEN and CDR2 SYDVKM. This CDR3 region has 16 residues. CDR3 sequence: CASSSTGWTTNEKLFF. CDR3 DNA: TGTGCCAGCAGTTCGACAGGATGGACAACTAATGAAAAACTGTTTTTT.

CDR3 DNA: TGTGCCAGCTCATCCAAGGACAGGGGTTACGAGCAGTACTTC. This sequence encodes CASSSKDRGYEQYF. The genes are TRBV18 and TRBJ2-7; 9 positions agree with TRBD1. Germline V gene sequence: CDR1 KGHSH, CDR2 LQKENI. The CDR3 is made up of 14 amino acids. The trim removed 5 bases at V and 4 bases at J, leaving 6 bases unmatched.

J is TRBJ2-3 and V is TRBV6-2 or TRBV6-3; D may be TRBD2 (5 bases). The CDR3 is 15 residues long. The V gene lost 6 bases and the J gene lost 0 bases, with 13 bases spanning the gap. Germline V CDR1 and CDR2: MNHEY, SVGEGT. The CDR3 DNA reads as TGTGCCAGCAGAGGTCGGGAAACAAGCACAGATACGCAGTATTTT. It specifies CASRGRETSTDTQYF.

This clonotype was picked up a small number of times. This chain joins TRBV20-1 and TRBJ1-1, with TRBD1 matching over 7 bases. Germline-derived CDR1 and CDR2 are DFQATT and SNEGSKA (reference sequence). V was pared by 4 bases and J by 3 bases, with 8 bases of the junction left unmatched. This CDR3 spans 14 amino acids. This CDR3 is CSAKRGHGYTEAFF. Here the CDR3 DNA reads TGCAGTGCTAAGAGGGGGCATGGGTACACTGAAGCTTTCTTT.

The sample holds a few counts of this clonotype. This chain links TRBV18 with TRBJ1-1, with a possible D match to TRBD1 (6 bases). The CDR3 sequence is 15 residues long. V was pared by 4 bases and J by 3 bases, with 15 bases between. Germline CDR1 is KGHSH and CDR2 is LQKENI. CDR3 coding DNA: TGTGCCAGCTCACTCTATACAGGGAGGGACACTGAAGCTTTCTTT. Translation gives CASSLYTGRDTEAFF.

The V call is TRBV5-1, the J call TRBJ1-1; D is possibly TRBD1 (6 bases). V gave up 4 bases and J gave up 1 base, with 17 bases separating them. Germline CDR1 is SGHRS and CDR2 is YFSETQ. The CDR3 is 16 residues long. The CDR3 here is CASSPYPSTGNTEAFF. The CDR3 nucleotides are TGCGCCAGCAGCCCATACCCTTCGACAGGGAACACTGAAGCTTTCTTT.

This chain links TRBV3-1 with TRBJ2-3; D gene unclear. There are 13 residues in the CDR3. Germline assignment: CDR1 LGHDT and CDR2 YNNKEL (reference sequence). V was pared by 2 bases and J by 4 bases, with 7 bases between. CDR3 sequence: CASSQPPADTQYF. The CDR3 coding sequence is TGTGCCAGCAGCCAACCGCCAGCAGATACGCAGTATTTT.

CDR3 DNA sequence: TGTGCCAGCAGTTTAAGGATATACCAAGAGACCCAGTACTTC. It specifies CASSLRIYQETQYF. J is TRBJ2-5 and V is TRBV28; no firm D call. The germline V gene encodes CDR1 MDHEN and CDR2 SYDVKM. The CDR3 has 14 residues. Trimming removed 2 bases at V and 0 bases at J, with 7 bases between.

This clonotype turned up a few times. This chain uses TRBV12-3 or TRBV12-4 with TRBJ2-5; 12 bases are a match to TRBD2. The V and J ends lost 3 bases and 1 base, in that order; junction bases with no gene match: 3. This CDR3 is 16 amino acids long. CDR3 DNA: TGTGCCAGCAGTTTGGGGACTAGCGGGTCCCAAGAGACCCAGTACTTC. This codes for CASSLGTSGSQETQYF.

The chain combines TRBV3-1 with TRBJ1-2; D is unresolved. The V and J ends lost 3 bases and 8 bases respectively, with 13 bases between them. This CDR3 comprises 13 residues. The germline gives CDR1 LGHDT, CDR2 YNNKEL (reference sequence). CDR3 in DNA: TGTGCCAGCAGCCAGATGATGGTCCGGGGCTACACCTTC. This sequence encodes CASSQMMVRGYTF.

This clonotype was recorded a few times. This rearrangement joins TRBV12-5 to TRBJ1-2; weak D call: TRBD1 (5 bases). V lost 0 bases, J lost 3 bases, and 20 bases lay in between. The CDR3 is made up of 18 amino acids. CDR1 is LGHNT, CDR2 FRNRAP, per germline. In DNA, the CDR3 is TGTGCTAGTGGTTTGGTACCTGGCAGGGCGAACCTGGACTATGGCTACACCTTC. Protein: CASGLVPGRANLDYGYTF. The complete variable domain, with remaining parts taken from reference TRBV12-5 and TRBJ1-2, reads DARVTQTPRHKVTEMGQEVTMRCQPILGHNTVFWYRQTMMQGLELLAYFRNRAPLDDSGMPKDRFSAEMPDATLATLKIQPSEPRDSAVYFCASGLVPGRANLDYGYTFGSGTRLTVV.

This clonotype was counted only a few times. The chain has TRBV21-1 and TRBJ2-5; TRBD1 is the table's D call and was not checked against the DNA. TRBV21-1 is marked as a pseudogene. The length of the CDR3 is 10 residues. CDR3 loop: CARGVKTQYF. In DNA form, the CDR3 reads TGTGCCAGAGGGGTAAAGACCCAGTACTTC.